This TCR beta chain comes out of a study of post-analysis software for immune sequencing data. Study-wide results and limits: Relative to controls, patients had about five TRBV segments at higher frequency, with TRBV5-6, TRBV5-1 and TRBV20-1 among these.

In the case of this clonotype: Its antigen is unidentified.

Unique-molecular-identifier-tagged TCR beta cDNA libraries were used. MiXCR, run by TCRdb on the PCR reads, gives a single entry per CDR3 protein. The table lists about 560,000 distinct CDR3 sequences, roughly 45% of them singletons. The length of the CDR3 is 16 residues. The V and J ends lost 2 bases and 3 bases respectively, with 16 bases between them. Sequencing used blood. The TCR sequence derives from a girl between 5 and 17 years old with multiple sclerosis. This chain uses TRBV12-3 or TRBV12-4 with TRBJ1-2; the D gene is possibly TRBD1 (5 bases). CDR3 in DNA: TGTGCCAGCAGTTTATTCGTAGGCAGGGAGGACTATGGCTACACCTTC. It specifies CASSLFVGREDYGYTF.